The T cell receptor beta chain described here comes from a study of cytomegalovirus exposure and HLA in healthy donors. Primers included in the PCR were 60 Vbeta and 13 Jbeta primers. Libraries were prepared by immunoSEQ multiplex PCR; TCRdb keeps only in-frame clonotypes and omits some of them. Found here are more than 200,000 clones, under 90% of them singletons; the top ten hold roughly 1.3%. Germline V lookup: CDR1 MDHEN, CDR2 SYDVKM. This CDR3 has 19 residues. Trimming at V came to 6 bases and at J to 0 bases, leaving 18 bases not matched to a gene. General observations from the study: A later analysis found TCR association rates differed by HLA locus, highest for DRB1 and lowest for HLA-C.

With respect to this clone: What it recognizes is unknown.

Specimen: PBMCs. V usage is TRBV28 and J usage is TRBJ1-1, with 8 bases aligning to TRBD1. The receptor's source is a human donor in good health. The CDR3 DNA sequence: TGTGCCAGCAGCCATGGGGGACAGGCCACGCGAGGGATGAACACTGAAGCTTTCTTT. Its protein product is CASSHGGQATRGMNTEAFF.